This T cell receptor (beta chain) was captured in a study of blood T cell repertoires in COVID-19. Data came from immunoSEQ multiplex PCR; TCRdb stores just in-frame clones and leaves some out. This repertoire shows hundreds of thousands of clones, 83% found once; its top ten account for about 4.6%. This clonotype originated in a woman between 45 and 65 years old who had been exposed to COVID-19. Sequencing input: PBMCs or T cells enriched from blood (not recorded which).

The CDR3 sequence: CASSLKLNRGQGTEAFF. The DNA of the CDR3 is TGTGCCAGCTCACTAAAATTGAACAGGGGGCAGGGGACTGAAGCTTTCTTT. J is TRBJ1-1 and V is TRBV18, with TRBD1 matching over 9 bases. Germline V lookup: CDR1 KGHSH, CDR2 LQKENI. With V trimmed by 4 bases and J by 5 bases, 14 bases remained unmatched. The CDR3 loop spans 17 amino acids.